These T cell receptor beta chains were read from a single sample in a study of T-cell memory formation after mild COVID-19. TCRdb redid the calling of the 5' RACE reads with MiXCR, one entry per CDR3 protein. The table shows nearly 110,000 distinct CDR3 sequences, with 13% to 15% occurring only once. Material: PBMCs or a T cell subset sorted from them (not recorded which). Every receptor here comes from a man aged 18 to 35 who had mild COVID-19 (a few samples of this study predate the infection). Cell type and time point are not known. Both conserved end residues are trimmed from each CDR3. Fields, in order: J gene, V gene, CDR3 protein.

>TRBJ2-1|TRBV5-4
ASSPTSGGHYNEQF
>TRBJ2-5|TRBV4-2
ASSQVPGGETQY
>TRBJ2-3|TRBV7-6
ASSLGGSVTDTQY
>TRBJ1-6|TRBV4-3
ASSQGDSYNSPLH
>TRBJ1-1|TRBV4-3
ASSQGRDRERTEAF
>TRBJ1-1|TRBV6-2/TRBV6-3
ASTNGRNTEAF
>TRBJ2-3|TRBV7-2
ASSSRSGSTDTQY
>TRBJ1-6|TRBV6-5
ASSYTGGLNSPLH
>TRBJ1-5|TRBV7-9
ASSLQGRGDQPQH
>TRBJ2-3|TRBV6-2/TRBV6-3
ASSSSLSYTDTQY
>TRBJ2-3|TRBV15
ATSAPGFGEWVDTQY
>TRBJ1-4|TRBV7-6
ASSPQGYEKLF
>TRBJ2-1|TRBV19
ASSSGGAPDEQF
>TRBJ2-2|TRBV2
ASSRTVNTGELF
>TRBJ2-1|TRBV10-2
ASSGTGTYNEQF
>TRBJ2-5|TRBV4-1
ASSQVGTGRQETQY
>TRBJ2-3|TRBV3-1
ASSQRLAPDTQY
>TRBJ1-2|TRBV27
ASSLTGERDGYT
>TRBJ1-1|TRBV12-3/TRBV12-4
ASSLASGVDWGTEAF
>TRBJ2-7|TRBV4-3
ASSQAEFSYEQY
>TRBJ2-1|TRBV7-6
ASSLDPNEQF
>TRBJ1-2|TRBV5-4
AIKTDRDNYGYT
>TRBJ2-4|TRBV18
ASQQGRDIQY
>TRBJ1-5|TRBV6-5
ASSYTGGQPQH
>TRBJ2-2|TRBV9
ASSVSTGELF
>TRBJ1-2|TRBV30
AWRGWDVSNYGYT
>TRBJ1-1|TRBV12-3/TRBV12-4
ASSLQGATEAF
>TRBJ1-1|TRBV24-1
ATSDWGTTEAF